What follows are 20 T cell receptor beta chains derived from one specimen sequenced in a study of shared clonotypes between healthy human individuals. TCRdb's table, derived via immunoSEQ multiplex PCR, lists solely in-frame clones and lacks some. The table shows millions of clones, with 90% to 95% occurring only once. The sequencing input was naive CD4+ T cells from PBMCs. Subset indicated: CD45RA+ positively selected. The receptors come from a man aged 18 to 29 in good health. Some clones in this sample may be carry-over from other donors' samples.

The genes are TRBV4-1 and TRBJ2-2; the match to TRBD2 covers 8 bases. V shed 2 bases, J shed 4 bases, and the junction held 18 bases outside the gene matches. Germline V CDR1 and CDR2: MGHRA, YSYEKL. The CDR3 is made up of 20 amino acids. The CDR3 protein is CASSQPWTGTGGPGTGELFF. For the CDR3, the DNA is TGCGCCAGCAGCCAACCATGGACCGGAACGGGAGGGCCGGGCACCGGGGAGCTGTTTTTT.

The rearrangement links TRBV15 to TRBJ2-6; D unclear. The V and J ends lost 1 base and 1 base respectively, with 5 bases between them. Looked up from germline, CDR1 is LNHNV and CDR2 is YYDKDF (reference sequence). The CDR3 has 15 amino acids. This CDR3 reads CATSRGVSGANVLTF. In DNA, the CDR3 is TGTGCCACCAGCAGAGGAGTATCTGGGGCCAACGTCCTGACTTTC.

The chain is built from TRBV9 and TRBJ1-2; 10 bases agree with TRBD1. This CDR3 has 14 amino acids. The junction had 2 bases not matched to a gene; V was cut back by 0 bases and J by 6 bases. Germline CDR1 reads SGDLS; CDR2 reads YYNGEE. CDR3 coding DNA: TGTGCCAGCAGCGTAGGGGGGACAGGGGATGGCTACACCTTC. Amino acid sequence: CASSVGGTGDGYTF.

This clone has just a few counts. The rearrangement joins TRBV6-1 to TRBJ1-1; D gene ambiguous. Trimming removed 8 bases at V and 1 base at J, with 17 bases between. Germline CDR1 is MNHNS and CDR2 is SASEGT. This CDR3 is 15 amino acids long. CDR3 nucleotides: TGTGCCAGCGGCTCCCCCTCCCTGGGGAACACTGAAGCTTTCTTT. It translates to CASGSPSLGNTEAFF.

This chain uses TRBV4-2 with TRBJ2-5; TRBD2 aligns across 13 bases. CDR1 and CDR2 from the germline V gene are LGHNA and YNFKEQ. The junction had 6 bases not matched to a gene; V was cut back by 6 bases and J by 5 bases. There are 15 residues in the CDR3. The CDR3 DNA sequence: TGTGCCAGCAGTCGGACTAGCGGGAGTTGGGAGACCCAGTACTTC. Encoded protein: CASSRTSGSWETQYF.

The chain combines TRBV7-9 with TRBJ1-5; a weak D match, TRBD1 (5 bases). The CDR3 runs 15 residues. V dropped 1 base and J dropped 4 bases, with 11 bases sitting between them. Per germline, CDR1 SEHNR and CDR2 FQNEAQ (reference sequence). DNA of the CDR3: TGTGCCAGCAGCTTAGGACAGCCCGGAAATCAGCCCCAGCATTTT. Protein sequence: CASSLGQPGNQPQHF.

CDR3 residues: CASRDPTDGYHYSNQPQHF. In DNA, the CDR3 is TGCGCCAGCAGGGACCCAACGGACGGCTATCATTATAGCAATCAGCCCCAGCATTTT. The rearrangement joins TRBV10-1 to TRBJ1-5; no definite D call. Germline V gene sequence: CDR1 WNHNN, CDR2 SYGVQD (reference sequence). Trimming left V 6 bases short and J 0 bases short, with 24 bases between. CDR3 length: 19 amino acids.

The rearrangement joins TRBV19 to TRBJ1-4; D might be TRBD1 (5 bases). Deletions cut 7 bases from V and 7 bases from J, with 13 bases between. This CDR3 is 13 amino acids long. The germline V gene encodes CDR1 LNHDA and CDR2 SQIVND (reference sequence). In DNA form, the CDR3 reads TGTGCCAGTAAGACGGGGCGGGGTGAAAAACTGTTTTTT. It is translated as CASKTGRGEKLFF.

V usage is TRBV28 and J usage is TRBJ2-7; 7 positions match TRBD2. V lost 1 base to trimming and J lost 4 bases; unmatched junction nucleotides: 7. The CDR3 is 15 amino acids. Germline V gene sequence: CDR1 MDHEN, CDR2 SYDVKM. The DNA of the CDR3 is TGTGCCAGCAGTTTATTGGGTAGCGGGCTATACGAGCAGTACTTC. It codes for CASSLLGSGLYEQYF.

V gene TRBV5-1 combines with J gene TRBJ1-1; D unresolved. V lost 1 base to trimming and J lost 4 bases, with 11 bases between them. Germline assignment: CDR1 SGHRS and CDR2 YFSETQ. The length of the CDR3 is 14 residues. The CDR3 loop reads CASSLTDGSTEAFF. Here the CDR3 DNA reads TGCGCCAGCAGCTTGACAGACGGTAGCACTGAAGCTTTCTTT.

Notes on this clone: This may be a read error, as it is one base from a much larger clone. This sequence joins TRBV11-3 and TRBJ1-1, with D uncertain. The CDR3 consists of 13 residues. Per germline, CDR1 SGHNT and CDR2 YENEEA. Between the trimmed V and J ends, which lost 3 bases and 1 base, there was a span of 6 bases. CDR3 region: CASSFGRNTEAFF. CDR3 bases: TGTGCCAGCAGCTTCGGCAGGAACACTGAAGCTTTCTTT.

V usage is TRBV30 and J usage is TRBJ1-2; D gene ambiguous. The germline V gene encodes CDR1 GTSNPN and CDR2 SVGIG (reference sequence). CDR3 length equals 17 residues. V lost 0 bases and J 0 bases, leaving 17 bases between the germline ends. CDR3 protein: CAWSVRSRPSANYGYTF. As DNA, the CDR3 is TGTGCCTGGAGTGTACGATCGCGCCCAAGTGCTAACTATGGCTACACCTTC.

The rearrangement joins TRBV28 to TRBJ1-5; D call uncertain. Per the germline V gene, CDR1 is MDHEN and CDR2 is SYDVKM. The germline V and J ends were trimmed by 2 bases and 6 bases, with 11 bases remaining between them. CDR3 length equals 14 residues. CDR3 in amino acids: CASSLESGGQPQHF. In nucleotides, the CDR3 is TGTGCCAGCAGTTTAGAGTCAGGAGGTCAGCCCCAGCATTTT.

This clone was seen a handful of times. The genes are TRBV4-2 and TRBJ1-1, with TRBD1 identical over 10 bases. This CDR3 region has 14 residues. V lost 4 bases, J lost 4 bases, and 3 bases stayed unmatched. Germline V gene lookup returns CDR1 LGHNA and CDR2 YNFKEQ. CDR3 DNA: TGTGCCAGCAGCCGGGACAGGGGTTCCACTGAAGCTTTCTTT. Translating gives CASSRDRGSTEAFF.

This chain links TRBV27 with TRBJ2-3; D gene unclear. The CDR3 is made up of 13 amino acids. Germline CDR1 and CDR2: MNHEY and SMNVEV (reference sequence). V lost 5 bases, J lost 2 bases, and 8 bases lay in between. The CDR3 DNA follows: TGTGCCAGCAGTCCCACAGCCACAGATACGCAGTATTTT. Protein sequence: CASSPTATDTQYF.

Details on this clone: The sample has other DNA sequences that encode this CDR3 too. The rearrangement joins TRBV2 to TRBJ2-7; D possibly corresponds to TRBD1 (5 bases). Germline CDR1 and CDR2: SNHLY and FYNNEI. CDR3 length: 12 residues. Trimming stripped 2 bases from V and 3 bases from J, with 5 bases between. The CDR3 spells CASSETGYEQYF. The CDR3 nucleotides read TGTGCCAGCAGTGAAACAGGCTACGAGCAGTACTTC. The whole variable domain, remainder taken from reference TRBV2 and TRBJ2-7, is EPEVTQTPSHQVTQMGQEVILRCVPISNHLYFYWYRQILGQKVEFLVSFYNNEISEKSEIFDDQFSVERPDGSNFTLKIRSTKLEDSAMYFCASSETGYEQYFGPGTRLTVT.

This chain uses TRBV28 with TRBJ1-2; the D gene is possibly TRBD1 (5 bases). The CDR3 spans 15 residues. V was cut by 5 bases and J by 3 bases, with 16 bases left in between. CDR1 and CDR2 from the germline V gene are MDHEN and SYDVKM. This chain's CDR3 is CASSAPGTRDYGYTF. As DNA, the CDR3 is TGTGCCAGCAGTGCCCCGGGGACGCGAGACTATGGCTACACCTTC.

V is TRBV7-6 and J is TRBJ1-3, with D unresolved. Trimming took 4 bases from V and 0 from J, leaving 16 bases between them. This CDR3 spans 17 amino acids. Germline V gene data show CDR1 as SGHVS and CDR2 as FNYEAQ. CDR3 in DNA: TGTGCCAGCAGCTCAGTCCGGACGGACGGCTCTGGAAACACCATATATTTT. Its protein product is CASSSVRTDGSGNTIYF. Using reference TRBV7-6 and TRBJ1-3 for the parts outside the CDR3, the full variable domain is GAGVSQSPRYKVTKRGQDVALRCDPISGHVSLYWYRQALGQGPEFLTYFNYEAQQDKSGLPNDRFSAERPEGSISTLTIQRTEQRDSAMYRCASSSVRTDGSGNTIYFGEGSWLTVV.

The CDR3 protein is CASSYRSGAGELFF. The DNA of the CDR3 is TGTGCCAGCAGTTATCGCTCGGGGGCCGGGGAGCTGTTTTTT. The rearrangement joins TRBV27 to TRBJ2-2; tentatively, D is TRBD2 (6 bases). V was pared by 4 bases and J by 6 bases, with 12 bases between. The CDR3 totals 14 residues. Germline CDR1 reads MNHEY; CDR2 reads SMNVEV (reference sequence).

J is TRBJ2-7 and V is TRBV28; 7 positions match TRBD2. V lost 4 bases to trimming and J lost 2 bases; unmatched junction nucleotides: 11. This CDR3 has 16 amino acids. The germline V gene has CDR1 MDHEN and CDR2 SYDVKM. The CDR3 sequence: CASSSPGREAPYEQYF. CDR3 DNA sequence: TGTGCCAGCAGTTCCCCGGGACGGGAGGCCCCCTACGAGCAGTACTTC.